This section outlines one TCR beta chain sequence together with its context. This entry belongs to a study of blood T cell repertoires in COVID-19. Produced via immunoSEQ multiplex PCR; TCRdb's table is partial and in-frame only. The data show hundreds of thousands of clones, roughly 84% seen once. Germline CDR1 is SQVTM and CDR2 is ANQGSEA. The CDR3 is 16 residues long. The ends were cut back, 8 bases at V and 0 bases at J, with 19 bases in the middle. The TCR comes from a man aged 25-45 years with active or convalescent COVID-19. Source material: peripheral blood. The chain carries TRBV29-1 and TRBJ2-2, with D perhaps matching TRBD1 (6 bases). Here the CDR3 reads CSIKGMDSPNTGELFF. CDR3 in DNA: TGCAGCATTAAGGGGATGGACAGCCCGAACACCGGGGAGCTGTTTTTT.